A selection of T cell receptor beta chains follows, all from one sample in a study of regulatory T cells in long-lasting Graves disease. TCRdb re-derived calls from the multiplex PCR reads in MiXCR, one entry per CDR3 protein. Of under 300,000 distinct CDR3 sequences in the sample, just over 20% were seen once. The source was peripheral blood mononuclear cells (PBMCs), collected at new diagnosis, from a patient treated with antithyroid drugs. These receptors were taken from a female donor with Graves disease. CDR3s include the opening cysteine and the closing phenylalanine or tryptophan. For some rows the clone size is stated as once, few or many, or as a class when expanded; others skip it.

CDR3aa: CSAASRASNYGYTF
abundance: many
v_gene: TRBV20-1

CDR3aa: CSAGDNDSGNTIYF
abundance: many
v_gene: TRBV20-1

CDR3aa: CATSDTNRAFGYTF
abundance: few
v_gene: TRBV24-1

CDR3aa: CATSRKTGDYEQYF
abundance: many
v_gene: TRBV15

CDR3aa: CASSPQGESYEQYF
abundance: many
v_gene: TRBV28

CDR3aa: CASSLDARQRDEQFF
abundance: many
v_gene: TRBV11-2

CDR3aa: CASSPRAGGTEAFF
abundance: -
v_gene: TRBV19

CDR3aa: CASTKTSRNSPLHF
abundance: -
v_gene: TRBV7-2

CDR3aa: CASSLARGRGYEQYF
abundance: many
v_gene: TRBV7-2

CDR3aa: CASSVAGERYYEQYF
abundance: -
v_gene: TRBV9

CDR3aa: CASSSLAGGSYEQYF
abundance: -
v_gene: TRBV18

CDR3aa: CASSGSTGLGLGETQYF
abundance: -
v_gene: TRBV6-1

CDR3aa: CASSLTSGEYNEQFF
abundance: -
v_gene: TRBV11-2

CDR3aa: CSARDRGMELVGYTF
abundance: few
v_gene: TRBV20-1

CDR3aa: CSVNPQDGYNEQFF
abundance: many
v_gene: TRBV29-1

CDR3aa: CASSPRAGEGNEQFF
abundance: once
v_gene: TRBV7-3

CDR3aa: CASSVESSGNTIYF
abundance: -
v_gene: TRBV9

CDR3aa: CATSDWGLAGDVGELFF
abundance: -
v_gene: TRBV24-1

CDR3aa: CSAGGDRGSNQPQHF
abundance: many
v_gene: TRBV20-1

CDR3aa: CAISESEASDNTKNIQYF
abundance: many
v_gene: TRBV10-3

CDR3aa: CASSRQGLSYEQYF
abundance: many
v_gene: TRBV18

CDR3aa: CSATQPAPEAFF
abundance: many
v_gene: TRBV20-1

CDR3aa: CSAQGVQETQYF
abundance: -
v_gene: TRBV29-1

CDR3aa: CSALGVSTDTQYF
abundance: many
v_gene: TRBV20-1

CDR3aa: CASRENRELYQPQHF
abundance: many
v_gene: TRBV2

CDR3aa: CASSSGPRGLHF
abundance: many
v_gene: TRBV28

CDR3aa: CASSLAGSRGGYTF
abundance: -
v_gene: TRBV5-1

CDR3aa: CASRRTGFISGGTQETQYF
abundance: -
v_gene: TRBV6-1

CDR3aa: CSSSESRLTYEQYF
abundance: many
v_gene: TRBV2

CDR3aa: CASSLAGSATDTQYF
abundance: few
v_gene: TRBV7-2

CDR3aa: CASSFIRGTGVKLFF
abundance: many
v_gene: TRBV12-3/TRBV12-4

CDR3aa: CASSTPTSGSTGELFF
abundance: many
v_gene: TRBV7-3

CDR3aa: CASSPGQGSETQYF
abundance: many
v_gene: TRBV18

CDR3aa: CASSEAGLAGEETQYF
abundance: -
v_gene: TRBV10-2

CDR3aa: CASSPALRTGQLVVNTEAFF
abundance: many
v_gene: TRBV12-3/TRBV12-4

CDR3aa: CSARRTGQEQFF
abundance: -
v_gene: TRBV20-1

CDR3aa: CASSQLWDTQYF
abundance: many
v_gene: TRBV5-1

CDR3aa: CSTDPPYNEQFF
abundance: many
v_gene: TRBV20-1

CDR3aa: CASSQSAEKLFF
abundance: many
v_gene: TRBV16

CDR3aa: CASSWWVAGGPYEQYF
abundance: many
v_gene: TRBV5-5

CDR3aa: CASSFGTSGNEQFF
abundance: many
v_gene: TRBV11-3

CDR3aa: CASSSGLGTSGVTSTDTQYF
abundance: many
v_gene: TRBV6-2/TRBV6-3

CDR3aa: CASSIGTGGSYGYTF
abundance: few
v_gene: TRBV5-5

CDR3aa: CASSPQSGQSYGYTF
abundance: many
v_gene: TRBV5-1

CDR3aa: CASSPQGSKNIQYF
abundance: few
v_gene: TRBV6-2/TRBV6-3

CDR3aa: CASGGGGNTGELFF
abundance: few
v_gene: TRBV6-1

CDR3aa: CASSLVDRVGTEAFF
abundance: many
v_gene: TRBV28

CDR3aa: CATSGQLGGSGEQFF
abundance: many
v_gene: TRBV24-1

CDR3aa: CASSAGTVVQYF
abundance: -
v_gene: TRBV5-6

CDR3aa: CASTGQAREKLFF
abundance: many
v_gene: TRBV12-3/TRBV12-4

CDR3aa: CASSDVLGGTAQETQYF
abundance: many
v_gene: TRBV11-1

CDR3aa: CASSKGIYNSPLHF
abundance: -
v_gene: TRBV6-2/TRBV6-3

CDR3aa: CASSSLQGDGYTF
abundance: many
v_gene: TRBV11-3

CDR3aa: CASSMSLYAEAFF
abundance: -
v_gene: TRBV19

CDR3aa: CASSLARGRGRGDTQYF
abundance: few
v_gene: TRBV5-6

CDR3aa: CASSEAAGTGMLAEAFF
abundance: many
v_gene: TRBV18

CDR3aa: CASSLEGHGYPF
abundance: -
v_gene: TRBV5-1